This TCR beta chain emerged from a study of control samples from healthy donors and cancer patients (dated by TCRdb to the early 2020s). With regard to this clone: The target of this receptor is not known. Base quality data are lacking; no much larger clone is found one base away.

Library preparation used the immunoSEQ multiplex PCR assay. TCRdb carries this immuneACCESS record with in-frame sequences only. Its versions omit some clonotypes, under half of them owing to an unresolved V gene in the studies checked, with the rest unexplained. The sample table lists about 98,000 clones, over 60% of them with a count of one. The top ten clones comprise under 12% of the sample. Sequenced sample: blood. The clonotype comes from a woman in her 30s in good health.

The CDR3 reads as follows: CASSPEQGGNEQYF. The nucleotide sequence is TGTGCCAGCTCACCAGAACAGGGCGGCAACGAGCAGTACTTC. The rearrangement joined TRBV18 to TRBJ2-7, with TRBD1 perhaps the D gene, on 6 matching bases. Inclusive of the bounding cysteine and phenylalanine, the CDR3 is 14 residues long. Only the CDR3 DNA is retained, 42 bases long and in frame from the first base. V was cut back by 2 bases and J by 5 bases, leaving a gap of 13 bases between them. From the germline V gene, CDR1 is KGHSH and CDR2 is LQKENI.